This record looks at one T cell receptor (beta chain) sequence and its context. The data are from a study of CD8 T cells in ankylosing spondylitis. In TCRdb, the 5' RACE reads were re-called with MiXCR into one record per CDR3 protein. The data hold more than 100,000 distinct CDR3 sequences, with 11% observed a single time. The germline V gene has CDR1 SGHTA and CDR2 FQGNSA. The CDR3 spans 14 residues. V lost 5 bases and J 7 bases, leaving 14 bases between the germline ends. This TCR was sampled from a female donor with ankylosing spondylitis or in good health (not recorded which). Material: blood, either unsorted or a sorted T cell fraction (not recorded which). J is TRBJ2-2 and V is TRBV7-2; D unresolved. CDR3 DNA sequence: TGTGCCAGCAGCCCTCGGGTCTCCAACGGGGAGCTGTTTTTT. This sequence encodes CASSPRVSNGELFF.